These 31 T cell receptor beta chains share one sample of origin, sequenced in a study of blood T cell repertoires in COVID-19. Clones were read by immunoSEQ multiplex PCR, and TCRdb kept only the in-frame ones, dropping some. This table has under 60,000 clones, 90% appearing once. The sample comprised peripheral blood. The receptor set was obtained from a human donor in a cohort sampled during active COVID-19.

The chain has TRBV27 and TRBJ2-7; 11 bases are a match to TRBD2. After removal of 7 bases from V and 0 bases from J, the junction contained 5 bases not matched to a gene. This CDR3 region has 15 residues. Germline assignment: CDR1 MNHEY and CDR2 SMNVEV (reference sequence). The CDR3 region has the DNA TGTGCCAGCATCTCCGGGACTAGCGGCTCCTACGAGCAGTACTTC. Protein product: CASISGTSGSYEQYF.

This clone occurred once. The chain employs TRBV2 and TRBJ2-7; TRBD2 matches at 7 bases. CDR3 length: 15 amino acids. Germline lookup yields CDR1 SNHLY and CDR2 FYNNEI. V was clipped by 4 bases and J by 5 bases; unmatched bases: 11. This chain's CDR3 is CASSAGRERAHEQYV. DNA of the CDR3: TGTGCCAGCAGTGCCGGGCGGGAGAGGGCCCACGAGCAGTACGTC.

This chain uses TRBV6-6 with TRBJ1-1; D uncertain. The CDR3 extends over 13 amino acids. Deletions cut 4 bases from V and 11 bases from J, with 17 bases between. Germline CDR1 reads MNHNY; CDR2 reads SVGAGI (reference sequence). CDR3 nucleotide sequence: TGTGCCAGCAGTTTCGCGGGCCTCGATAGGGCTTTCTTT. Its protein is CASSFAGLDRAFF.

The chain links TRBV7-6 to TRBJ1-3, with D perhaps TRBD1 (6 bases). This CDR3 contains 16 residues. Looked up from germline, CDR1 is SGHVS and CDR2 is FNYEAQ. The V end was cut by 0 bases, the J end by 4 bases, with 13 bases between. CDR3 in amino acids: CASSLARGGDGNTIYF. The CDR3 region has the DNA TGTGCCAGCAGCTTAGCAAGAGGGGGAGACGGAAACACCATATATTTT.

The chain recombines TRBV15 with TRBJ1-5, with 11 bases matching TRBD1. The V segment lost 5 bases and the J segment 4 bases; nucleotides outside the gene matches: 4. Germline V gene sequence: CDR1 LNHNV, CDR2 YYDKDF (reference sequence). The CDR3 totals 15 residues. CDR3: CATSARDRGNQPQHF. The CDR3 DNA reads as TGTGCCACCAGCGCCCGGGACAGGGGGAATCAGCCCCAGCATTTT.

The chain recombines TRBV9 with TRBJ1-1, with TRBD1 matching 7 bases. The CDR3 runs to 15 residues. Germline-derived CDR1 and CDR2 are SGDLS and YYNGEE. With V trimmed by 4 bases and J by 0 bases, 6 bases remained unmatched. DNA for the CDR3: TGTGCCAGCAGCCCACGGGACAGCCTGAACACTGAAGCTTTCTTT. Its translation: CASSPRDSLNTEAFF.

V gene TRBV5-6 combines with J gene TRBJ2-7, with 7 bases aligning to TRBD2. Looked up from germline, CDR1 is SGHDT and CDR2 is YYEEEE. Germline trimming cut 3 bases from V and 2 bases from J; bases unmatched to any gene: 5. The CDR3 length is 14 residues. CDR3 protein: CASSWVAGAYEQYV. DNA of the CDR3: TGTGCCAGCAGCTGGGTGGCGGGGGCCTACGAGCAGTACGTC.

This sequence joins TRBV7-6 and TRBJ2-1; 11 bases are shared with TRBD2. Losses at the gene ends were 3 bases for V and 2 bases for J; bases not matched to a gene: 3. Germline V gene sequence: CDR1 SGHVS, CDR2 FNYEAQ. The CDR3 is 16 amino acids. The CDR3 loop reads CASSFLAGGTYNEQFF. CDR3 DNA: TGTGCCAGCAGCTTCCTAGCGGGAGGTACCTACAATGAGCAGTTCTTC.

This clone was seen a handful of times. The rearrangement uses TRBV12-5 and TRBJ2-2, with 7 bases matching TRBD2. The CDR3 runs 19 residues. J lost 2 bases, V lost 4 bases, and 16 bases had no gene match. CDR1 and CDR2 (germline): LGHNT, FRNRAP. The CDR3 nucleotides are TGTGCTAGTGGTTGGATTGCCTGGGAGGGGAGGGTAAACACCGGGGAGCTGTTTTTT. Residues: CASGWIAWEGRVNTGELFF.

The chain is built from TRBV10-3 and TRBJ2-1; TRBD1 is a possible D gene (6 bases). The V gene's germline CDR1 is ENHRY and CDR2 SYGVKD. The CDR3 runs to 16 residues. Deletions cut 6 bases from V and 6 bases from J, with 21 bases between. DNA for the CDR3: TGTGCCATCAGGGACAGCCGCCCGGTCGCGGGCAATGAGCAGTTCTTC. Translation gives CAIRDSRPVAGNEQFF.

The V gene is TRBV12-5, the J gene TRBJ1-5; 9 nucleotides line up with TRBD1. V lost 6 bases, J lost 4 bases, and 4 bases stayed unmatched. CDR1 and CDR2 (germline): LGHNT, FRNRAP. This CDR3 has 14 amino acids. CDR3 amino acids: CASGGGTGNQPQHF. The CDR3, as DNA: TGTGCTAGTGGAGGTGGGACAGGGAATCAGCCCCAGCATTTT.

V usage is TRBV6-5 and J usage is TRBJ2-2, with D maybe TRBD1 (5 bases). The ends were cut back, 6 bases at V and 1 base at J, with 9 bases in the middle. CDR3 size: 14 residues. The germline CDR1 and CDR2 sequences are MNHEY and SVGAGI. CDR3 DNA: TGTGCCAGCAGAAAGGGGATGAACACCGGGGAGCTGTTTTTT. Translating gives CASRKGMNTGELFF.

The rearrangement links TRBV5-1 to TRBJ1-1; 8 bases agree with TRBD1. V gave up 3 bases and J gave up 0 bases; unmatched junction bases: 7. Germline-derived CDR1 and CDR2 are SGHRS and YFSETQ. The CDR3 is 16 residues long. The CDR3 spells CASSSGRTGLNTEAFF. The CDR3 bases are TGCGCCAGCAGCTCAGGGAGGACAGGGCTGAACACTGAAGCTTTCTTT.

The chain links TRBV28 to TRBJ2-7, with 14 nucleotides matching TRBD2. The CDR3 sequence is 15 residues long. The trim removed 5 bases at V and 4 bases at J, leaving 4 bases unmatched. The germline CDR1 and CDR2 sequences are MDHEN and SYDVKM. The CDR3 nucleotides read TGTGCCAGCAGTCGCGGACTAGCGGGAGGATACGAGCAGTACTTC. Amino acid sequence: CASSRGLAGGYEQYF.

The V and J genes are TRBV4-1 and TRBJ1-2; possibly TRBD1 for D (6 bases). V was trimmed by 3 bases and J by 4 bases, leaving 18 bases between them. CDR3 size: 16 residues. CDR1 and CDR2 from the germline V gene are MGHRA and YSYEKL. CDR3 nucleotide sequence: TGCGCCAGCAGCCAGGGTGAACAGACAGGCCTCTATGGCTACACCTTC. Protein product: CASSQGEQTGLYGYTF.

This clone was detected only once. The chain joins TRBV6-7 to TRBJ2-5; the match to TRBD2 covers 7 bases. TRBV6-7 is noted as an ORF with a role that remains uncertain. V was pared by 7 bases and J by 3 bases, with 8 bases of the junction left unmatched. This CDR3 is 14 amino acids long. The CDR3 reads CASNAGEDEETQYF. In DNA form, the CDR3 reads TGTGCCAGCAATGCGGGAGAGGATGAAGAGACCCAGTACTTC.

The chain recombines TRBV9 with TRBJ1-2, with TRBD1 identical over 8 bases. This CDR3 is 15 amino acids long. The germline CDR1 and CDR2 sequences are SGDLS and YYNGEE. V trimming: 0 bases; J trimming: 5 bases; junction bases outside the gene matches: 6. The CDR3 DNA sequence: TGTGCCAGCAGCGTAGCCCCAGGACAGGGTTATGGCTACACCTTC. It encodes CASSVAPGQGYGYTF.

The CDR3 bases are TGTGCCAGCAGCTCCTCCGGGACTCACACAGATACGCAGTATTTT. Translation gives CASSSSGTHTDTQYF. The chain has TRBV11-2 and TRBJ2-3; TRBD2 might be the D (6 bases). Germline CDR1 SGHAT, CDR2 FQNNGV. CDR3 size: 15 residues. V shed 4 bases and J shed 2 bases, with 13 bases lying between them.

This chain uses TRBV5-1 with TRBJ2-3; D call uncertain. The CDR3 loop spans 15 amino acids. Germline CDR1 SGHRS, CDR2 YFSETQ. V was clipped by 2 bases and J by 0 bases, with 10 bases between them. CDR3 nucleotide sequence: TGCGCCAGCAGCTTACCGACAACTAGCACAGATACGCAGTATTTT. Translation: CASSLPTTSTDTQYF.

The chain carries TRBV2 and TRBJ2-4; no clear D. The CDR3 has 15 residues. Per germline, CDR1 SNHLY and CDR2 FYNNEI. The V and J ends lost 7 bases and 0 bases respectively, with 13 bases between them. The chain's CDR3 is CASTLQTIAKNIQYF. Here the CDR3 DNA reads TGTGCCAGCACCTTGCAGACAATAGCCAAAAACATTCAGTACTTC.

The chain is built from TRBV9 and TRBJ1-1; D remains ambiguous. V lost 3 bases, J lost 1 base, and 4 bases lay in between. CDR1 is SGDLS, CDR2 YYNGEE, per germline. The CDR3 runs 12 residues. Here the CDR3 reads CASSGQNTEAFF. The CDR3 coding sequence is TGTGCCAGCAGCGGACAGAACACTGAAGCTTTCTTT.

This sequence joins TRBV15 and TRBJ1-2; D is uncertain. Germline V gene lookup returns CDR1 LNHNV and CDR2 YYDKDF (reference sequence). The CDR3 has 15 residues. The V and J ends lost 0 bases and 4 bases respectively, with 12 bases between them. This chain's CDR3 is CATSREPVYGYGYTF. The CDR3 bases are TGTGCCACCAGCAGAGAACCGGTCTACGGCTATGGCTACACCTTC. The entire variable domain, with the rest obtained from reference TRBV15 and TRBJ1-2, is as follows: DAMVIQNPRYQVTQFGKPVTLSCSQTLNHNVMYWYQQKSSQAPKLLFHYYDKDFNNEADTPDNFQSRRPNTSFCFLDIRSPGLGDTAMYLCATSREPVYGYGYTFGSGTRLTVV.

The V gene is TRBV28, the J gene TRBJ1-1, with a possible D match to TRBD1 (5 bases). CDR3 length: 13 amino acids. Trimming pared 9 bases from V and 4 bases from J, leaving 15 bases between. CDR1 MDHEN and CDR2 SYDVKM come from the germline V gene. CDR3 DNA sequence: TGTGCCAGTAGTGGTCCGGGGGGCACTGAAGCTTTCTTT. It specifies CASSGPGGTEAFF. The variable domain in full, with the rest retrieved from reference TRBV28 and TRBJ1-1, is DVKVTQSSRYLVKRTGEKVFLECVQDMDHENMFWYRQDPGLGLRLIYFSYDVKMKEKGDIPEGYSVSREKKERFSLILESASTNQTSMYLCASSGPGGTEAFFGQGTRLTVV.

The chain links TRBV28 to TRBJ1-5; D remains ambiguous. The CDR3 spans 13 residues. V lost 5 bases to trimming and J lost 11 bases, with 16 bases between them. CDR1 MDHEN and CDR2 SYDVKM come from the germline V gene. DNA of the CDR3: TGTGCCAGCAGTCCAAAACCTACCGTATCCCAGCATTTT. This codes for CASSPKPTVSQHF.

This clone was detected a few times. The chain recombines TRBV27 with TRBJ1-2, with TRBD1 identical over 11 bases. The V gene end was trimmed by 4 bases and the J gene end by 6 bases; junction bases not matched to a gene: 7. The CDR3 sequence is 15 residues long. Germline V gene lookup returns CDR1 MNHEY and CDR2 SMNVEV (reference sequence). The CDR3 DNA follows: TGTGCCAGCAGTTCCCCGGACAGGGGGCTGGATGGCTACACCTTC. This gives the protein CASSSPDRGLDGYTF.

This clone was counted once. The chain's CDR3 is CASSYSGNSNEQFF. The DNA for the CDR3 is TGTGCCAGCAGCTATAGCGGGAACTCCAATGAGCAGTTCTTC. V and J are TRBV7-3 and TRBJ2-1; 8 bases are a match to TRBD2. The germline V gene encodes CDR1 SGHTA and CDR2 FQGTGA. This CDR3 has 14 amino acids. V dropped 4 bases and J dropped 6; count of bases not matched to a gene: 5.

This clone was seen once. In DNA, the CDR3 is TGTGCCAGCAGCTTTGGGACAGGGGGCACCGGGGAGCTGTTTTTT. Its protein product is CASSFGTGGTGELFF. This sequence joins TRBV7-9 and TRBJ2-2, with 11 bases aligning to TRBD1. Per germline, CDR1 SEHNR and CDR2 FQNEAQ (reference sequence). Losses at the gene ends were 3 bases for V and 4 bases for J; bases not matched to a gene: 1. The CDR3 totals 15 residues.

CDR3 nucleotides: TGTGCCAGCCAACAGGAGAATAATTCACCCCTCCACTTT. Its translation: CASQQENNSPLHF. J is TRBJ1-6 and V is TRBV9, with a weak D call TRBD1 (5 bases). Trimming took off 7 bases at V and 5 bases at J, with 10 bases between the two ends. The CDR3 has 13 amino acids. Germline-derived CDR1 and CDR2 are SGDLS and YYNGEE.

The V call is TRBV6-5, the J call TRBJ1-4, with unresolved D. CDR3 length: 14 residues. Germline values: CDR1 MNHEY, CDR2 SVGAGI. The V end lost 6 bases, the J end lost 1 base, and 9 bases lay between the germline ends. The CDR3 sequence: CASRPVGTNEKLFF. DNA of the CDR3: TGTGCCAGCAGGCCCGTCGGAACTAATGAAAAACTGTTTTTT.

The rearrangement uses TRBV19 and TRBJ1-3; D is unresolved. V lost 4 bases, J lost 0 bases, and 7 bases lay in between. The CDR3 consists of 14 residues. The germline CDR1 and CDR2 sequences are LNHDA and SQIVND (reference sequence). The CDR3 DNA is TGTGCCAGTAGTAGCCTTAGCTCTGGAAACACCATATATTTT. As protein: CASSSLSSGNTIYF.

The chain uses TRBV6-5 and TRBJ1-6; the D is unclear. Germline lookup yields CDR1 MNHEY and CDR2 SVGAGI. Deletions cut 0 bases from V and 5 bases from J, with 5 bases between. CDR3 size: 14 residues. For the CDR3, the DNA is TGTGCCAGCAGTTACTCGAGAGATAATTCACCCCTCCACTTT. Protein sequence: CASSYSRDNSPLHF.